This T cell receptor beta chain was sequenced during a study of blood T cells in healthy people across ages. Study-level findings and limits: Diversity estimated from one million T cells was considered an underestimate.

About this clonotype: Its antigen is not known.

The V gene end was trimmed by 1 base and the J gene end by 5 bases; junction bases not matched to a gene: 6. The CDR3 is made up of 16 amino acids. From germline, CDR1 is SSHAT and CDR2 FNYEAQ (reference sequence). The second PCR ran roughly 6 to 12 cycles with a sample-barcoded 5' primer and J-beta primers. TCRdb recomputed calls from the 5' RACE reads with MiXCR, one row per CDR3 protein. The sample lists 1,800,000 or so distinct CDR3 sequences; 30% to 40% were seen once. The TCR originated in a human donor in good health. The gene calls are TRBV7-7 and TRBJ2-1; 9 bases line up with TRBD2. Sequencing used blood. The CDR3 loop is CASSLEGASGDNEQFF. CDR3 in DNA: TGTGCCAGCAGCTTAGAAGGGGCTAGCGGGGACAATGAGCAGTTCTTC.